These T cell receptor beta chains were read from a single sample in a study of early T cells in non-severe SARS-CoV-2 infection. In TCRdb, the 5' RACE reads were re-called with MiXCR into one record per CDR3 protein. Altogether approximately 79,000 distinct CDR3 sequences are present, roughly an eighth being singletons, with the ten largest covering 6%. The specimen sequenced was whole blood. These TCRs come from an adult who was a healthcare worker with PCR-confirmed SARS-CoV-2 infection or an uninfected control (not recorded which). The CDR3 runs from the conserved cysteine through the conserved F or W. A D gene is named only where the DNA matches it firmly. Not all rows give a size; the values are once, few, many and, for expanded clones, a class.

TRBV6-5	TRBD1	NA	TRBJ1-6	CASSYYGTGGYNSPLHF	TGTGCCAGCAGTTACTACGGGACAGGGGGCTATAATTCACCCCTCCACTTT
TRBV9	NA	NA	TRBJ1-1	CASSPFVNTEAFF	TGTGCCAGCAGCCCTTTTGTGAACACTGAAGCTTTCTTT
TRBV6-5	NA	NA	TRBJ2-3	CASSYSVLAMTGDTQYF	TGTGCCAGCAGTTACTCGGTCCTAGCGATGACCGGAGATACGCAGTATTTT
TRBV10-3	TRBD2	NA	TRBJ2-2	CATTSSGPNTGELFF	TGTGCCACCACGTCTAGCGGGCCGAACACCGGGGAGCTGTTTTTT
TRBV2	TRBD1	few	TRBJ2-1	CASSGQGRIGEQFF	TGTGCCAGCAGTGGACAGGGGAGGATTGGTGAGCAGTTCTTC
TRBV29-1	NA	NA	TRBJ2-1	CSGALNEQFF	TGCAGCGGGGCGCTCAATGAGCAGTTCTTC
TRBV6-5	TRBD1	NA	TRBJ2-7	CASSPDRGREQYF	TGTGCCAGCAGCCCGGACAGGGGGCGCGAGCAGTACTTC
TRBV29-1	NA	NA	TRBJ1-1	CSVEAPRGANTEAFF	TGCAGCGTTGAGGCCCCTAGGGGGGCGAATACTGAAGCTTTCTTT
TRBV6-1	NA	NA	TRBJ1-5	CASSFPGNNNQPQHF	TGTGCCAGCAGTTTCCCCGGGAACAACAATCAGCCCCAGCATTTT
TRBV7-9	NA	few	TRBJ1-3	CASSPPLPRAGNTIYF	TGTGCCAGCAGCCCTCCCCTACCCAGGGCTGGAAACACCATATATTTT
TRBV3-1	NA	many	TRBJ1-1	CASSQGRAGNTEAFF	TGTGCCAGCAGCCAAGGCAGGGCGGGGAACACTGAAGCTTTCTTT
TRBV5-6	NA	NA	TRBJ2-7	CASSLVTGSYEQYF	TGTGCCAGCAGCTTGGTCACCGGCTCCTACGAGCAGTACTTC
TRBV29-1	NA	few	TRBJ1-3	CSVVTVSGNTIYF	TGCAGCGTTGTGACCGTCTCTGGAAACACCATATATTTT
TRBV6-4	TRBD2	few	TRBJ2-1	CASSDSPSGSYNEQFF	TGTGCCAGCAGTGACTCGCCTAGCGGCTCCTACAATGAGCAGTTCTTC
TRBV24-1	NA	many	TRBJ1-1	CATSDSTVNTEAFF	TGTGCCACCAGTGACTCGACGGTGAACACTGAAGCTTTCTTT
TRBV18	TRBD2	NA	TRBJ2-7	CASSLGSGIYEQYF	TGTGCCAGCTCCCTGGGAAGCGGGATCTACGAGCAGTACTTC